The clone carrying this T cell receptor beta chain has a handful of counts. What it binds is not known. The source of the sample is a study of cytomegalovirus exposure and HLA in healthy donors. PCR employed 60 Vbeta and 13 Jbeta primers. Clones were sequenced by immunoSEQ multiplex PCR, and TCRdb holds only the in-frame ones, with some missing. The profile covers about 190,000 clones, with roughly four fifths appearing a single time and 2.5% to 4% taken by the ten largest. Points from the study as a whole: Accurate predictions that matched the HLA-A and HLA-B alleles of most subjects were reportedly made from TCR beta sequences. There were 150 to 200 TCR beta chains listed as cytomegalovirus-associated. With high specificity and sensitivity, the classifier reportedly diagnosed cytomegalovirus status.

The source is a woman under 40 in good health and CMV-seropositive. Sequenced input: PBMCs.

The CDR3 DNA reads as TGCGCCAGCAGCTTGGAGGGAGCGTATGGCTACACCTTC. Residues: CASSLEGAYGYTF. The chain links TRBV5-1 to TRBJ1-2; no reliable D call. This CDR3 is 13 amino acids long. Germline CDR1 and CDR2: SGHRS and YFSETQ. Deletions cut 0 bases from V and 5 bases from J, with 8 bases between.